This T cell receptor (beta chain) was sequenced for a study of blood T cells in healthy people across ages. Study information: Every two T cells gave about one barcoded beta molecule via template switching. The study's findings and limits: Roughly linearly, TCR beta diversity per million T cells fell as age increased. Diversity was higher, and naive CD4+ cells more numerous, in long-lived donors than in aged donors.

With regard to this clonotype: As yet, its antigen is unknown.

A second PCR, run for about 7 to 11 cycles, used a sample-barcoded 5' primer plus a J-beta primer mix. Each CDR3 protein gets one entry after TCRdb re-called the 5' RACE reads with MiXCR. The sample includes roughly 1.9 million distinct CDR3 sequences, about two fifths of them seen just once. Each sample gave at least 6.5 million isolated PBMCs. In germline, CDR1 is MGHRA, CDR2 YSYEKL. CDR3 length: 17 amino acids. V gave up 1 base and J gave up 7 bases; unmatched junction bases: 10. The sample consisted of blood. The receptor was derived from a human donor in good health. The chain links TRBV4-1 to TRBJ2-5, with 12 bases fitting TRBD1. The CDR3 bases are TGCGCCAGCAGCCAAGTTTCAGGGAGGGACAGGGGGCGGACCCAGTACTTC. It is translated as CASSQVSGRDRGRTQYF.